Presented here are 20 T cell receptor beta chains from one specimen sequenced in a study of beta chain features in type 1 diabetes. Overall study findings and caveats: All four CD4+ subsets of Type 1 diabetes patients contained TCRB CDR3s that were moderately but significantly shorter.

All of the isolated RNA was reverse transcribed, so expressed TCRB transcripts were sequenced. Sequencing was performed with immunoSEQ multiplex PCR; in TCRdb, only in-frame clones are kept and a portion is missing. The repertoire holds roughly 160,000 clones, with about 7.9% as singletons. The antigens for these receptors are not known. The sequenced material came from central memory CD4+ T cells from blood. These receptors originate from a man in his late teens or twenties with type 1 diabetes.

This clone was detected ten times or more. The chain carries TRBV19 and TRBJ2-3; D is possibly TRBD2 (5 bases). CDR1 is LNHDA, CDR2 SQIVND, per germline (reference sequence). CDR3 size: 13 residues. The ends were cut back, 7 bases at V and 5 bases at J, with 13 bases in the middle. CDR3 sequence: CASKVRAKDTQYF. DNA for the CDR3: TGTGCCAGTAAAGTGAGGGCTAAAGATACGCAGTATTTT.

This clone appeared once. V gene TRBV19 combines with J gene TRBJ2-1, with TRBD1 matching 7 bases. Trimming cost V 6 bases and J 8 bases; bases outside gene matches: 16. CDR1 and CDR2 from the germline V gene are LNHDA and SQIVND (reference sequence). The CDR3 spans 16 residues. This CDR3 is CASRNPTGVGIDEQFF. The CDR3 bases are TGTGCCAGTAGGAACCCTACAGGGGTGGGTATCGATGAGCAGTTCTTC.

This clone was detected a few times. The rearrangement links TRBV18 to TRBJ1-2; the D gene is possibly TRBD1 (6 bases). The CDR3 covers 15 residues. V lost 4 bases, J lost 7 bases, and 19 bases lay in between. Per the germline V gene, CDR1 is KGHSH and CDR2 is LQKENI. The CDR3 DNA sequence: TGTGCCAGCTCACTATCCGCGGACAGCCCCTTTGGCTACACCTTC. Its translation: CASSLSADSPFGYTF.

This clone has only a few counts. The chain joins TRBV4-2 to TRBJ1-1; TRBD1 matches 9 bases. V was pared by 3 bases and J by 4 bases, with 9 bases of the junction left unmatched. Germline loops: CDR1 LGHNA, CDR2 YNFKEQ. The CDR3 runs 16 residues. CDR3 loop: CASSQDPGQGFTEAFF. The CDR3 region has the DNA TGTGCCAGCAGCCAGGATCCGGGACAGGGATTCACTGAAGCTTTCTTT.

The chain has TRBV6-6 and TRBJ2-2; 9 bases map to TRBD2. With V trimmed by 1 base and J by 2 bases, 2 bases remained unmatched. The CDR3 spans 16 residues. CDR1 MNHNY and CDR2 SVGAGI come from the germline V gene (reference sequence). This chain's CDR3 is CASSYLGLANTGELFF. Here the CDR3 DNA reads TGTGCCAGCAGTTACTTGGGACTAGCTAACACCGGGGAGCTGTTTTTT.

The chain joins TRBV10-2 to TRBJ2-2; TRBD1 is a possible D gene (5 bases). The V gene lost 4 bases and the J gene lost 0 bases, with 6 bases spanning the gap. The length of the CDR3 is 14 residues. Germline V gene lookup returns CDR1 WSHSY and CDR2 SAAADI. The CDR3 region has the DNA TGCGCCAGCAGTGTGACAGCGAACACCGGGGAGCTGTTTTTT. Protein sequence: CASSVTANTGELFF.

The CDR3 here is CASSGQGARTEAFF. CDR3 nucleotides: TGTGCCAGCAGCGGACAGGGGGCGCGAACTGAAGCTTTCTTT. The chain recombines TRBV7-6 with TRBJ1-1; 11 nucleotides match TRBD1. This CDR3 contains 14 residues. Germline V lookup: CDR1 SGHVS, CDR2 FNYEAQ. V gave up 5 bases and J gave up 5 bases; unmatched junction bases: 4.

The gene calls are TRBV7-2 and TRBJ2-7, with D uncertain. Deletions cut 1 base from V and 9 bases from J, with 16 bases between. The CDR3 consists of 14 residues. The germline V gene encodes CDR1 SGHTA and CDR2 FQGNSA. CDR3 nucleotides: TGTGCCAGCAGCTTAGACAGCCGAAGGTCCGGGCAGTACTTC. Its translation: CASSLDSRRSGQYF.

This clone has more than one count but fewer than ten. The J gene is TRBJ1-1, the V gene TRBV4-1; D is ambiguous. With 0 bases removed from V and 0 bases from J, the gap between germline ends came to 5 bases. The germline V gene has CDR1 MGHRA and CDR2 YSYEKL. The CDR3 contains 14 residues. This chain's CDR3 is CASSQENMNTEAFF. DNA for the CDR3: TGCGCCAGCAGCCAAGAAAATATGAACACTGAAGCTTTCTTT.

V gene TRBV7-8 combines with J gene TRBJ2-1, with D perhaps matching TRBD2 (10 bases). The germline V gene encodes CDR1 SGHVS and CDR2 FQNEAQ. This CDR3 is built from 16 residues. V was shortened by 5 bases and J by 4 bases, with 18 bases between the two germline ends. In DNA form, the CDR3 reads TGTGCCAGCAGCAAACTAGCGGGACAGGGATACAATGAGCAGTTCTTC. Amino acid sequence: CASSKLAGQGYNEQFF.

This clone has a handful of counts. The chain couples TRBV7-9 to TRBJ2-1; 8 nucleotides align to TRBD2. CDR3 length equals 16 residues. V lost 0 bases to trimming and J lost 6 bases; unmatched junction nucleotides: 7. Per germline, CDR1 SEHNR and CDR2 FQNEAQ (reference sequence). In DNA, the CDR3 is TGTGCCAGCAGCTTAGCGCGGGGAGCGGGAGCCAATGAGCAGTTCTTC. As protein: CASSLARGAGANEQFF.

This clone was seen a few times. The chain couples TRBV28 to TRBJ2-5; 7 nucleotides align to TRBD1. The CDR3 covers 13 residues. The V gene end was trimmed by 4 bases and the J gene end by 3 bases; junction bases not matched to a gene: 2. Germline-derived CDR1 and CDR2 are MDHEN and SYDVKM. DNA for the CDR3: TGTGCCAGCAGTTCCGGGACAGAAGAGACCCAGTACTTC. This translates into CASSSGTEETQYF. The whole variable domain, filled in from reference TRBV28 and TRBJ2-5, reads DVKVTQSSRYLVKRTGEKVFLECVQDMDHENMFWYRQDPGLGLRLIYFSYDVKMKEKGDIPEGYSVSREKKERFSLILESASTNQTSMYLCASSSGTEETQYFGPGTRLLVL.

This sequence joins TRBV7-9 and TRBJ2-1, with TRBD2 identical over 10 bases. The V segment lost 1 base and the J segment 6 bases; nucleotides outside the gene matches: 12. CDR1 is SEHNR and CDR2 is FQNEAQ in the germline V gene (reference sequence). The CDR3 is 18 amino acids. In DNA form, the CDR3 reads TGTGCCAGCAGCTTAGATCAGGGGGGGACTAGCGCTACCAATGAGCAGTTCTTC. Protein: CASSLDQGGTSATNEQFF.

The J gene is TRBJ2-5, the V gene TRBV18; D is possibly TRBD1 (5 bases). Germline V gene sequence: CDR1 KGHSH, CDR2 LQKENI. The V and J ends lost 1 base and 3 bases respectively, with 9 bases between them. This CDR3 contains 14 residues. CDR3 in DNA: TGTGCCAGCTCACCACTCCTAGGGGAAGAGACCCAGTACTTC. Amino acids: CASSPLLGEETQYF.

The rearrangement uses TRBV7-2 and TRBJ2-5; D is unclear. Trimming removed 2 bases from V and 5 bases from J, with 6 bases in between. Looked up from germline, CDR1 is SGHTA and CDR2 is FQGNSA. There are 12 residues in the CDR3. CDR3 DNA sequence: TGTGCCAGCAGCTTATTTCATGAGACCCAGTACTTC. Translated: CASSLFHETQYF.

This clone came up a few times. V gene TRBV30 combines with J gene TRBJ2-1; D gene unclear. This CDR3 comprises 13 residues. CDR1 and CDR2 from the germline V gene are GTSNPN and SVGIG (reference sequence). Trimming left V 0 bases short and J 8 bases short, with 11 bases between. CDR3 amino acids: CAWSVLLSHEQFF. CDR3 bases: TGTGCCTGGAGTGTACTCCTGTCCCATGAGCAGTTCTTC. Drawing the rest from reference TRBV30 and TRBJ2-1, the complete variable domain is SQTIHQWPATLVQPVGSPLSLECTVEGTSNPNLYWYRQAAGRGLQLLFYSVGIGQISSEVPQNLSASRPQDRQFILSSKKLLLSDSGFYLCAWSVLLSHEQFFGPGTRLTVL.

The CDR3 DNA follows: TGTGCCAGCAGCTTAGCGGGAGGAATCAATGAGCAGTTCTTC. Residues: CASSLAGGINEQFF. The J gene is TRBJ2-1, the V gene TRBV7-9; D might be TRBD2 (6 bases). The V end was cut by 0 bases, the J end by 6 bases, with 9 bases between. Looked up from germline, CDR1 is SEHNR and CDR2 is FQNEAQ (reference sequence). This CDR3 has 14 amino acids.

This chain joins TRBV29-1 and TRBJ2-3; 8 bases agree with TRBD2. Germline V gene data show CDR1 as SQVTM and CDR2 as ANQGSEA. This CDR3 contains 15 residues. V lost 4 bases to trimming and J lost 7 bases; unmatched junction nucleotides: 13. The DNA for the CDR3 is TGCAGCGTTGCCCTTAGAGCGGGAGTTTTGAATACGCAGTATTTT. Residues: CSVALRAGVLNTQYF.

The chain combines TRBV19 with TRBJ2-2; 8 bases line up with TRBD1. After removal of 7 bases from V and 1 base from J, the junction contained 8 bases not matched to a gene. CDR1 and CDR2 from the germline V gene are LNHDA and SQIVND (reference sequence). The CDR3 covers 16 residues. The CDR3, as DNA: TGTGCCAGTACCAAGGGTGGGACAGGGAACACCGGGGAGCTGTTTTTT. Encoded protein: CASTKGGTGNTGELFF.

The chain joins TRBV28 to TRBJ1-2; D ambiguous. This CDR3 has 19 amino acids. V was pared by 2 bases and J by 11 bases, with 33 bases between. Germline V lookup: CDR1 MDHEN, CDR2 SYDVKM. CDR3 sequence: CASSLSLSSGRSLLSGYTF. The CDR3, as DNA: TGTGCCAGCAGTTTAAGTTTAAGTAGCGGCAGATCCCTTTTAAGCGGGTACACCTTC.